Listed below are T cell receptor beta chains from one sample, sequenced in a study of a mutant IDH1 vaccine in newly diagnosed glioma. Using immunoSEQ multiplex PCR, the repertoire was profiled, and TCRdb retains in-frame clones only, with some absent. The sample has some 54,000 clones, around four fifths seen once. These receptors have no identified antigens. Sequenced material: PBMCs, taken from a glioma patient whose treatment included an IDH1 peptide vaccine. The source is a woman between 18 and 29 years old with glioma. The CDR3 runs from the conserved cysteine through the conserved F or W. The order of the fields is J gene, V gene, CDR3 protein.

TRBJ2-7	TRBV21-1	CASSRVGGLTTYEQYF
TRBJ2-2	TRBV5-4	CASSTGAGTGELFF
TRBJ1-2	TRBV4-3	CASSQDVGSNYGYTF
TRBJ1-5	TRBV27	CASSLVGSSNQPQHF
TRBJ1-1	TRBV5-1	CASSYRDNTEAFF
TRBJ2-7	TRBV7-9	CASSLGTAYYEQYF
TRBJ2-2	TRBV5-1	CASSFSASGVNTGELFF
TRBJ1-6	TRBV25-1	CASSAGQGRLTPLHF
TRBJ2-1	TRBV5-4	CASSPAREVYNEQFF
TRBJ1-1	TRBV7-9	CASSLDQGLTEAFF
TRBJ1-2	TRBV7-2	CASSSRDGPLYGYTF